These 29 T cell receptor beta chains were all obtained from the same sample, sequenced in a study of PD-1 blockade in classical Hodgkin lymphoma. TCRdb's table, derived via immunoSEQ multiplex PCR, lists solely in-frame clones and lacks some. The table lists 25,000 to 35,000 clones, 94% of them singletons. The sample's time point: newly diagnosed, previously untreated cHL patient sample. Sequenced: peripheral blood mononuclear cells (PBMCs). The source is a human donor with classical Hodgkin lymphoma.

V is TRBV6-6 and J is TRBJ1-2; D might be TRBD1 (6 bases). Looked up from germline, CDR1 is MNHNY and CDR2 is SVGAGI (reference sequence). V dropped 4 bases and J dropped 7 bases, with 16 bases sitting between them. The CDR3 is 14 amino acids. CDR3 sequence (DNA): TGTGCCAGCAGTTTCATACAGGGATTAGGTGGCTACACCTTC. Translation: CASSFIQGLGGYTF.

V and J are TRBV5-1 and TRBJ1-5; D call uncertain. The CDR3 has 13 amino acids. V gave up 4 bases and J gave up 7 bases, with 12 bases separating them. Germline values: CDR1 SGHRS, CDR2 YFSETQ. CDR3 region: CASSLEPQQPQHF. CDR3 coding DNA: TGCGCCAGCAGCCTTGAACCCCAGCAGCCCCAGCATTTT.

The V call is TRBV6-6, the J call TRBJ2-7; 7 nucleotides line up with TRBD2. The trim removed 5 bases at V and 0 bases at J, leaving 1 base unmatched. This CDR3 contains 13 residues. Germline V gene lookup returns CDR1 MNHNY and CDR2 SVGAGI (reference sequence). CDR3 sequence (DNA): TGTGCCAGCAGTAGCGGGAACTCCTACGAGCAGTACTTC. Its protein product is CASSSGNSYEQYF.

The chain links TRBV30 to TRBJ2-2; tentatively, D is TRBD2 (5 bases). CDR1 is GTSNPN, CDR2 SVGIG, per germline (reference sequence). V was shortened by 4 bases and J by 7 bases, with 19 bases between the two germline ends. The CDR3 has 15 residues. The CDR3 DNA is TGTGCCTGGATGCCCCGGACCCGGGGTGACGGGGAGCTGTTTTTT. Its translation is CAWMPRTRGDGELFF.

This clone has just one count. The V and J genes are TRBV7-9 and TRBJ2-7; D assignment may be TRBD1 or TRBD2 (5 bases each). The CDR3 contains 15 residues. V gave up 1 base and J gave up 2 bases, with 12 bases separating them. In germline, CDR1 is SEHNR, CDR2 FQNEAQ (reference sequence). The CDR3 sequence: CASSLVGTGPYEQYF. Written as DNA, the CDR3 is TGTGCCAGCAGCTTAGTAGGGACGGGCCCCTACGAGCAGTACTTC.

The rearrangement links TRBV29-1 to TRBJ2-6; a weak D match, TRBD1 (6 bases). V dropped 0 bases and J dropped 3 bases, with 18 bases sitting between them. The CDR3 has 18 residues. Germline V gene lookup returns CDR1 SQVTM and CDR2 ANQGSEA. CDR3 protein: CSVEDFSQGLFGANVLTF. The CDR3 DNA is TGCAGCGTTGAAGATTTTTCCCAGGGGTTGTTTGGGGCCAACGTCCTGACTTTC. Complete variable domain (other parts from reference TRBV29-1 and TRBJ2-6): SAVISQKPSRDICQRGTSLTIQCQVDSQVTMMFWYRQQPGQSLTLIATANQGSEATYESGFVIDKFPISRPNLTFSTLTVSNMSPEDSSIYLCSVEDFSQGLFGANVLTFGAGSRLTVL.

The chain has TRBV5-1 and TRBJ2-3, with 9 bases lining up with TRBD1. Germline V gives CDR1 SGHRS, CDR2 YFSETQ. The length of the CDR3 is 18 residues. With V trimmed by 2 bases and J by 7 bases, 17 bases remained unmatched. The CDR3 DNA reads as TGCGCCAGCAGCTTCAACCCCGAATTGGGGACAGGGTCAAATACGCAGTATTTT. This translates into CASSFNPELGTGSNTQYF.

The chain has TRBV30 and TRBJ1-3; D remains ambiguous. The CDR3 spans 15 residues. The V gene's germline CDR1 is GTSNPN and CDR2 SVGIG (reference sequence). The ends were cut back, 0 bases at V and 0 bases at J, with 9 bases in the middle. CDR3 residues: CAWSVRGYSGNTIYF. The CDR3 DNA sequence: TGTGCCTGGAGTGTACGGGGTTACTCTGGAAACACCATATATTTT. The full variable domain, in which reference TRBV30 and TRBJ1-3 provide the parts outside the CDR3, is SQTIHQWPATLVQPVGSPLSLECTVEGTSNPNLYWYRQAAGRGLQLLFYSVGIGQISSEVPQNLSASRPQDRQFILSSKKLLLSDSGFYLCAWSVRGYSGNTIYFGEGSWLTVV.

In this sample, this clone turned up once. The V and J genes are TRBV7-2 and TRBJ2-3; 9 bases line up with TRBD2. Losses at the gene ends were 5 bases for V and 1 base for J; bases not matched to a gene: 4. The CDR3 loop spans 15 amino acids. Germline values: CDR1 SGHTA, CDR2 FQGNSA. The CDR3 nucleotides are TGTGCCAGCAGCCTACGACTAGCGGGCACAGATACGCAGTATTTT. It yields the protein CASSLRLAGTDTQYF.

This chain uses TRBV7-2 with TRBJ2-6; D is uncertain. Germline CDR1 SGHTA, CDR2 FQGNSA. V lost 5 bases to trimming and J lost 1 base, with 12 bases between them. The CDR3 has 16 amino acids. The CDR3, as DNA: TGTGCCAGCAGCCCTCAGGTTCAATCTGGGGCCAACGTCCTGACTTTC. Residues: CASSPQVQSGANVLTF.

V is TRBV27 and J is TRBJ2-7; D ambiguous. The V and J ends lost 2 bases and 3 bases respectively, with 14 bases between them. CDR3 length equals 15 residues. The germline CDR1 and CDR2 sequences are MNHEY and SMNVEV (reference sequence). The DNA of the CDR3 is TGTGCCAGCAGTTTAGAGCCGAGTGGCAGCTACGAGCAGTACTTC. Translation gives CASSLEPSGSYEQYF.

This clone came up a few times. J is TRBJ2-3 and V is TRBV7-2; D unclear. The CDR3 length is 11 residues. The germline V gene has CDR1 SGHTA and CDR2 FQGNSA. Trimming left V 5 bases short and J 3 bases short, with 3 bases between. The CDR3 DNA follows: TGTGCCAGCAGCACGACAGATACGCAGTATTTT. Translated: CASSTTDTQYF.

V and J are TRBV7-8 and TRBJ2-2, with D uncertain. The CDR3 is 13 residues long. Per the germline V gene, CDR1 is SGHVS and CDR2 is FQNEAQ. V lost 11 bases and J 4 bases, leaving 14 bases between the germline ends. This chain's CDR3 is CALRLASTGELFF. The CDR3 coding sequence is TGTGCCCTGAGGTTGGCTTCCACCGGGGAGCTGTTTTTT.

J is TRBJ2-7 and V is TRBV6-6; no clear D. V gave up 8 bases and J gave up 4 bases, with 6 bases separating them. The CDR3 totals 10 residues. Looked up from germline, CDR1 is MNHNY and CDR2 is SVGAGI (reference sequence). The CDR3 DNA is TGTGCCAGCGGTCAGTACGAGCAGTACTTC. Translating gives CASGQYEQYF.

The chain employs TRBV4-2 and TRBJ1-4, with D possibly TRBD1 on 5 matching bases. Per the germline V gene, CDR1 is LGHNA and CDR2 is YNFKEQ. The CDR3 is 14 amino acids. V lost 0 bases to trimming and J lost 8 bases, with 10 bases between them. CDR3 residues: CASSQDYRTEKLFF. CDR3 in DNA: TGTGCCAGCAGCCAAGATTATAGGACAGAAAAACTGTTTTTT.

The rearrangement links TRBV9 to TRBJ1-6; D may be TRBD1 (6 bases). The V end lost 0 bases, the J end lost 8 bases, and 18 bases lay between the germline ends. The germline V gene encodes CDR1 SGDLS and CDR2 YYNGEE. This CDR3 comprises 17 residues. The CDR3 DNA sequence: TGTGCCAGCAGCGTAGGCCCAGGGGTAGGATTTTATTCACCCCTCCACTTT. Protein sequence: CASSVGPGVGFYSPLHF.

V usage is TRBV13 and J usage is TRBJ2-1; no clear D. Trimming took 5 bases from V and 6 from J, leaving 14 bases between them. The germline V gene encodes CDR1 PRHDT and CDR2 FYEKMQ (reference sequence). The CDR3 has 14 amino acids. CDR3 coding DNA: TGTGCCAGCAGCCCTCGAGGCAACCCCAATGAGCAGTTCTTC. Translation gives CASSPRGNPNEQFF.

This rearrangement joins TRBV19 to TRBJ1-3; no firm D call. The CDR3 loop spans 12 amino acids. The germline V gene encodes CDR1 LNHDA and CDR2 SQIVND (reference sequence). The V and J ends lost 11 bases and 4 bases respectively, with 12 bases between them. CDR3 loop: CAVRGSGNTIYF. CDR3 nucleotide sequence: TGTGCCGTTAGAGGATCGGGAAACACCATATATTTT.

The chain is built from TRBV7-3 and TRBJ2-3; the D gene could be TRBD1 or TRBD2 (6 bases each). The CDR3 consists of 16 residues. Trimming left V 5 bases short and J 0 bases short, with 15 bases between. The germline CDR1 and CDR2 sequences are SGHTA and FQGTGA. The DNA for the CDR3 is TGTGCCAGCAGCCCAACGGGGGCCACTAGCACAGATACGCAGTATTTT. Translation gives CASSPTGATSTDTQYF. Based on the CDR3 plus reference TRBV7-3 and TRBJ2-3, the full variable domain is GAGVSQTPSNKVTEKGKYVELRCDPISGHTALYWYRQSLGQGPEFLIYFQGTGAADDSGLPNDRFFAVRPEGSVSTLKIQRTERGDSAVYLCASSPTGATSTDTQYFGPGTRLTVL.

The chain joins TRBV10-3 to TRBJ1-1; D is undetermined. The CDR3 covers 11 residues. The ends were cut back, 0 bases at V and 6 bases at J, with 2 bases in the middle. Germline-derived CDR1 and CDR2 are ENHRY and SYGVKD. The DNA for the CDR3 is TGTGCCATCAGTGAGTCGGCTGAAGCTTTCTTT. It specifies CAISESAEAFF.

Only one count was recorded for this clone. The chain links TRBV30 to TRBJ1-1; weak D call: TRBD1 (5 bases). This CDR3 comprises 13 residues. Germline V lookup: CDR1 GTSNPN, CDR2 SVGIG (reference sequence). Trimming left V 3 bases short and J 1 base short, with 9 bases between. The CDR3 sequence is CAWRDNPNTEAFF. The CDR3 DNA follows: TGTGCCTGGAGGGACAACCCGAACACTGAAGCTTTCTTT.

This chain uses TRBV9 with TRBJ2-1; TRBD2 matches at 10 bases. Germline loops: CDR1 SGDLS, CDR2 YYNGEE. This CDR3 has 18 amino acids. V dropped 0 bases and J dropped 0; count of bases not matched to a gene: 6. The CDR3 DNA sequence: TGTGCCAGCAGCGTAGTTAGCGGGAGGTCGAGCTCCTACAATGAGCAGTTCTTC. Residues: CASSVVSGRSSSYNEQFF.

The V call is TRBV14, the J call TRBJ2-5; no clear D. There are 13 residues in the CDR3. The V end was cut by 7 bases, the J end by 4 bases, with 13 bases between. Germline CDR1 SGHDN, CDR2 FVKESK. CDR3 amino acids: CASNTQPGETQYF. DNA for the CDR3: TGTGCCAGCAATACGCAGCCGGGAGAGACCCAGTACTTC.

In its sample, this clone was seen once. The gene calls are TRBV9 and TRBJ2-2, with 10 nucleotides matching TRBD2. Germline loops: CDR1 SGDLS, CDR2 YYNGEE. Unmatched junction bases numbered 3, after V lost 3 bases and J lost 4 bases. The CDR3 spans 15 residues. CDR3 coding DNA: TGTGCCAGCAGCGGTTCTAGCGGGGGCACCGGGGAGCTGTTTTTT. It specifies CASSGSSGGTGELFF.

This chain uses TRBV27 with TRBJ1-2; D uncertain. Trimming shortened V by 5 bases and J by 2 bases, and 15 bases separated the two germline ends. CDR3 size: 15 residues. Germline CDR1 is MNHEY and CDR2 is SMNVEV (reference sequence). In nucleotides, the CDR3 is TGTGCCAGCAGTACCCTCCTTAACGCGAACTATGGCTACACCTTC. Its translation is CASSTLLNANYGYTF.

As to this clone: The junction and the germline gene differ at one end; a read error may be behind it. The rearrangement joins TRBV28 to TRBJ1-5, with D hard to call. This CDR3 region has 13 residues. The germline CDR1 and CDR2 sequences are MDHEN and SYDVKM. The chain's CDR3 is CASSLRHHQSQHF. The CDR3, as DNA: TGTGCCAGCAGTTTGAGACATCATCAGTCCCAGCATTTT.

V gene TRBV5-1 combines with J gene TRBJ1-5; D is unclear. Germline-derived CDR1 and CDR2 are SGHRS and YFSETQ. The V end lost 4 bases, the J end lost 4 bases, and 15 bases lay between the germline ends. The CDR3 runs to 15 residues. CDR3 amino acids: CASSTSGSPNQPQHF. DNA of the CDR3: TGCGCCAGCAGCACCTCGGGGAGTCCTAATCAGCCCCAGCATTTT.

The chain employs TRBV9 and TRBJ2-5; 14 nucleotides agree with TRBD2. The length of the CDR3 is 17 residues. V trimming: 2 bases; J trimming: 2 bases; junction bases outside the gene matches: 5. Per the germline V gene, CDR1 is SGDLS and CDR2 is YYNGEE. DNA of the CDR3: TGTGCCAGCAGCGTGGGACTAGCGGGAGTAGGGCAAGAGACCCAGTACTTC. Its protein is CASSVGLAGVGQETQYF.

The chain joins TRBV4-1 to TRBJ2-3; TRBD2 matches at 9 bases. V lost 5 bases and J lost 5; bases outside the gene matches: 14. From germline, CDR1 is MGHRA and CDR2 YSYEKL. CDR3 length: 17 amino acids. The CDR3 region has the DNA TGCGCCAGCAGCTTAAGAATAGCGGGAGTAGGGGGAGATACGCAGTATTTT. Protein: CASSLRIAGVGGDTQYF.